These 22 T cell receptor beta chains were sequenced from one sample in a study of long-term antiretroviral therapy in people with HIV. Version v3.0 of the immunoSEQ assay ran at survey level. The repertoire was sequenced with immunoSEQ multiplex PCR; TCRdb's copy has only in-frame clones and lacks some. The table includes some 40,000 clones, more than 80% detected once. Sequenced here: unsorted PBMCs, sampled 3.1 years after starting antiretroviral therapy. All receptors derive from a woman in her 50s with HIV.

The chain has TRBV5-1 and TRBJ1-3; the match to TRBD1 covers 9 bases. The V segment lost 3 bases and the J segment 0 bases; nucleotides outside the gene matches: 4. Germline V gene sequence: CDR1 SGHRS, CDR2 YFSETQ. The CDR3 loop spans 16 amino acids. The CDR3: CASSSGDRDSGNTIYF. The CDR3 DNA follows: TGCGCCAGCAGCTCGGGGGACAGGGACTCTGGAAACACCATATATTTT.

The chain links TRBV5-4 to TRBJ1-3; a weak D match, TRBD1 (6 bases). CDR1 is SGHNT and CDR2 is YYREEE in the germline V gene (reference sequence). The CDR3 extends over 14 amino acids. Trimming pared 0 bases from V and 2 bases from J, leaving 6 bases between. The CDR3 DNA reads TGTGCCAGCAGCTTGGGGACAGCTGGAAACACCATATATTTT. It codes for CASSLGTAGNTIYF.

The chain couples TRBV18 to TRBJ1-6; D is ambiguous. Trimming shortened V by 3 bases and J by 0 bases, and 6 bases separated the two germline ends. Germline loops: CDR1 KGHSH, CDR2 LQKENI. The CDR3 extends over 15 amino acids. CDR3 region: CASSPQSSYNSPLHF. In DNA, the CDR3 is TGTGCCAGCTCACCTCAGAGCTCCTATAATTCACCCCTCCACTTT.

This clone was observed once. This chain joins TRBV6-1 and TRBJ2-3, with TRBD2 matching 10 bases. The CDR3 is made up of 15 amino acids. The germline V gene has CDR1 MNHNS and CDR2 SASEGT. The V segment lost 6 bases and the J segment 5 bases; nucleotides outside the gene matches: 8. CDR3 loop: CASSQAGGRGDTQYF. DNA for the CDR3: TGTGCCAGCAGCCAAGCGGGGGGGCGGGGAGATACGCAGTATTTT.

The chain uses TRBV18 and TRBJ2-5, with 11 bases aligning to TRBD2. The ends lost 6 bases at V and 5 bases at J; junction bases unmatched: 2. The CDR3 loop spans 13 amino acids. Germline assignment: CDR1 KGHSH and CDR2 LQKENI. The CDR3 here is CASSRLAGETQYF. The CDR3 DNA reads TGTGCCAGCTCCCGACTAGCGGGGGAGACCCAGTACTTC.

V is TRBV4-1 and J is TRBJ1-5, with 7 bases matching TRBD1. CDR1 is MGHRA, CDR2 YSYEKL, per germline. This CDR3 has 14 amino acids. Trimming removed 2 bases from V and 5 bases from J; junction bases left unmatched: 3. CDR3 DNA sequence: TGCGCCAGCAGCCAAAACACAGGGGATCAGCCCCAGCATTTT. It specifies CASSQNTGDQPQHF.

The CDR3 here is CAISDDERRGITDTQYF. CDR3 bases: TGTGCCATCAGTGACGACGAAAGGAGGGGAATCACAGATACGCAGTATTTT. This sequence joins TRBV10-3 and TRBJ2-3; D is perhaps TRBD2 (6 bases). Germline CDR1 is ENHRY and CDR2 is SYGVKD. Trimming left V 3 bases short and J 2 bases short, with 18 bases between. The length of the CDR3 is 17 residues.

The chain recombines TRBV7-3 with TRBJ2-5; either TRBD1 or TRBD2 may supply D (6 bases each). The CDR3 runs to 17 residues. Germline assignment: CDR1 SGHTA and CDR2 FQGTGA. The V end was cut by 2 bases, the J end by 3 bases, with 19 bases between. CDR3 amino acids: CASSLYGGPGGEETQYF. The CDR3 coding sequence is TGTGCCAGCAGCTTATATGGGGGGCCGGGTGGGGAAGAGACCCAGTACTTC.

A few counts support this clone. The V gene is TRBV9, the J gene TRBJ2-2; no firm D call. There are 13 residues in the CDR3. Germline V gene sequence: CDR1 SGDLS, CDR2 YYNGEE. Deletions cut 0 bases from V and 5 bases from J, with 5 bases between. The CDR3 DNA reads TGTGCCAGCAGCGTAGGCCAGACCGGGGAGCTGTTTTTT. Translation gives CASSVGQTGELFF.

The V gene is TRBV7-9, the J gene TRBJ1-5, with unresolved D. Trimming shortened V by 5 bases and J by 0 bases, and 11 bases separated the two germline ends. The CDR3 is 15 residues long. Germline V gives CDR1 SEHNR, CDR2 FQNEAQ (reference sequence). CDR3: CASSRAELSNQPQHF. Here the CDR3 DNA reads TGTGCCAGCAGCCGGGCGGAGCTTAGCAATCAGCCCCAGCATTTT.

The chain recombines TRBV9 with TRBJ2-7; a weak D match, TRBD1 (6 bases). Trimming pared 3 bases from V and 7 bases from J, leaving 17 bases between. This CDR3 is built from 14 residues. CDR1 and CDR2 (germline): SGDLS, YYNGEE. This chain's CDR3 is CASSGRGNRAEQYF. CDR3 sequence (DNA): TGTGCCAGCAGCGGTAGGGGGAACAGGGCTGAGCAGTACTTC.

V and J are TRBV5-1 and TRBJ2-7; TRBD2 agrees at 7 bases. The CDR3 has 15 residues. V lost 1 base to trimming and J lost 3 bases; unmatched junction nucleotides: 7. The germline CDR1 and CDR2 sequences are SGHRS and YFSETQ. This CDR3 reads CASSLYPSGDYEQYF. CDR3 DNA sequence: TGCGCCAGCAGCTTGTATCCTAGCGGAGACTACGAGCAGTACTTC.

CDR3 in amino acids: CASKAGQGALGYTF. CDR3 bases: TGTGCCAGTAAAGCGGGACAGGGGGCCCTAGGCTACACCTTC. V gene TRBV19 combines with J gene TRBJ1-2; TRBD1 agrees at 12 bases. CDR3 length equals 14 residues. Trimming at V came to 7 bases and at J to 8 bases, leaving 8 bases not matched to a gene. CDR1 LNHDA and CDR2 SQIVND come from the germline V gene (reference sequence).

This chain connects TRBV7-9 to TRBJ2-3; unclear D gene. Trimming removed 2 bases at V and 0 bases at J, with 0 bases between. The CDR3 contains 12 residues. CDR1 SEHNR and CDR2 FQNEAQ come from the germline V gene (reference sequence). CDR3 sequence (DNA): TGTGCCAGCAGCTTAAGCACAGATACGCAGTATTTT. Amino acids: CASSLSTDTQYF.

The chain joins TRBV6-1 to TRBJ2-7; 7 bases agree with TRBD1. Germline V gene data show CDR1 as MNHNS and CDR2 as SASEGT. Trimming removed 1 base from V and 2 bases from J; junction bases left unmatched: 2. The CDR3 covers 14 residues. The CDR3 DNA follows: TGTGCCAGCAGTGAAGGAGGGGGCGCCTACGAGCAGTACTTC. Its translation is CASSEGGGAYEQYF.

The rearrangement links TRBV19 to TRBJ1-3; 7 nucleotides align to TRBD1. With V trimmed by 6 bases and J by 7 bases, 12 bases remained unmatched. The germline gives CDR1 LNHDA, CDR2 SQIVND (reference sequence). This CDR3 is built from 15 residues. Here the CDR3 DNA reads TGTGCCAGTAGCCGGGACAGCAAAGTATGGAACACCATATATTTT. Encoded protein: CASSRDSKVWNTIYF.

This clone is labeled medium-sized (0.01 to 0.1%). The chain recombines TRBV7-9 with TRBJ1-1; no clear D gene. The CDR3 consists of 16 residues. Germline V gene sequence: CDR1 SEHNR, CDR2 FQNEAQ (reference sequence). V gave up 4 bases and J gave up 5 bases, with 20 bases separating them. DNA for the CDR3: TGTGCCAGCAGCTATCTTAGCGGCAGCTTTGGGACTGAAGCTTTCTTT. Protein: CASSYLSGSFGTEAFF.

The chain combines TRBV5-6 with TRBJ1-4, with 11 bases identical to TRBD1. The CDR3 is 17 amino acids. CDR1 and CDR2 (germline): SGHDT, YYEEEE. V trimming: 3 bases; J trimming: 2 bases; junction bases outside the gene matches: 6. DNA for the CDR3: TGTGCCAGCAGCTACCTGGGACAGGGGGATACTAATGAAAAACTGTTTTTT. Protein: CASSYLGQGDTNEKLFF.

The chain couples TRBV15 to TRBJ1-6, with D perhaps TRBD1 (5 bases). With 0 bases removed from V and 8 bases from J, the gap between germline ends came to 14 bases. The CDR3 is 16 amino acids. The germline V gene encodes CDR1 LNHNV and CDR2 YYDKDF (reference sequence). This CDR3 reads CATSRDWGDRDSPLHF. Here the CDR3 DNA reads TGTGCCACCAGCAGAGATTGGGGGGATCGCGATTCACCCCTCCACTTT.

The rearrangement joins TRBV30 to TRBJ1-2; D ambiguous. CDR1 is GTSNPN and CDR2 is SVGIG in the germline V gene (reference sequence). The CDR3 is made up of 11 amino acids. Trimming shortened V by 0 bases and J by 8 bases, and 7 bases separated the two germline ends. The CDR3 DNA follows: TGTGCCTGGAGTGTAACAAGAGGCTACACCTTC. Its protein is CAWSVTRGYTF. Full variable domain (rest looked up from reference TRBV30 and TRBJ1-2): SQTIHQWPATLVQPVGSPLSLECTVEGTSNPNLYWYRQAAGRGLQLLFYSVGIGQISSEVPQNLSASRPQDRQFILSSKKLLLSDSGFYLCAWSVTRGYTFGSGTRLTVV.

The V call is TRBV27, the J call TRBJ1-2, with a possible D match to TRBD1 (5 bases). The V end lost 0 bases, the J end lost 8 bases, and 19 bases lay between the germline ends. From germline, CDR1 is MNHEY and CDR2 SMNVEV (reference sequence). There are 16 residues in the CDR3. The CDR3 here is CASSLSSFSGSGGYTF. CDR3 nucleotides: TGTGCCAGCAGTTTATCGAGCTTCTCAGGGTCGGGCGGCTACACCTTC.

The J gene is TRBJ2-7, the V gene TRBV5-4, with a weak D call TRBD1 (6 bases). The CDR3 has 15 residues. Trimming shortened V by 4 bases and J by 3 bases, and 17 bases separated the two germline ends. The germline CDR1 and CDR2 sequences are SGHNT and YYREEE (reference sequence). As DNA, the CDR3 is TGTGCCAGCAGCCCCGGACAGAACGACTTCTACGAGCAGTACTTC. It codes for CASSPGQNDFYEQYF. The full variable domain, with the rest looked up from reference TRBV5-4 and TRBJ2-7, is ETGVTQSPTHLIKTRGQQVTLRCSSQSGHNTVSWYQQALGQGPQFIFQYYREEENGRGNFPPRFSGLQFPNYSSELNVNALELDDSALYLCASSPGQNDFYEQYFGPGTRLTVT.